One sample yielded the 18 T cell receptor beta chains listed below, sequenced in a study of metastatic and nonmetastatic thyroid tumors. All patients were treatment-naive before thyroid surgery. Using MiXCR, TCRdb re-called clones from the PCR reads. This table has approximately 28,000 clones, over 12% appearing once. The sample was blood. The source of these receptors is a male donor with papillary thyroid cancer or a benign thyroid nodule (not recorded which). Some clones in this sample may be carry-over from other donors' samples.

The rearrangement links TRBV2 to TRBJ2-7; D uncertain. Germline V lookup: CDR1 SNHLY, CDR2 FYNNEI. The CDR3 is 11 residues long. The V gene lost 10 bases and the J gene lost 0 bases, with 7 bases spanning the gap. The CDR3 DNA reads TGTGCCATCATCGACTCCTACGAGCAGTACTTC. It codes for CAIIDSYEQYF.

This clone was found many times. This CDR3 reads CASTAGEGLRTEAFF. DNA of the CDR3: TGTGCCAGCACTGCTGGGGAGGGCTTAAGGACTGAAGCTTTCTTT. This rearrangement joins TRBV6-1 to TRBJ1-1; the D is unclear. Per the germline V gene, CDR1 is MNHNS and CDR2 is SASEGT. The CDR3 sequence is 15 residues long. Trimming left V 7 bases short and J 5 bases short, with 20 bases between.

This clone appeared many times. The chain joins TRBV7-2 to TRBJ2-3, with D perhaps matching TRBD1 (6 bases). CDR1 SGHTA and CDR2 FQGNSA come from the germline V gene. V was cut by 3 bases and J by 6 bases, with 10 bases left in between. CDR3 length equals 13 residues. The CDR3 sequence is CASSFTQGDTQYF. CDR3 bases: TGTGCCAGCAGCTTTACCCAGGGGGATACGCAGTATTTT. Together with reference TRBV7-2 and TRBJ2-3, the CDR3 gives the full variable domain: GAGVSQSPSNKVTEKGKDVELRCDPISGHTALYWYRQSLGQGLEFLIYFQGNSAPDKSGLPSDRFSAERTGGSVSTLTIQRTQQEDSAVYLCASSFTQGDTQYFGPGTRLTVL.

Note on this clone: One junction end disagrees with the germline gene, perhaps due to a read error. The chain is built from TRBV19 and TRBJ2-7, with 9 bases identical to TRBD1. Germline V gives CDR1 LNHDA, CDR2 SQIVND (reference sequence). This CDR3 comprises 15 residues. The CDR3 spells CVSSHGQGTWNEQYF. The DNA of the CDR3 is TGTGTCAGTAGCCATGGACAGGGGACATGGAACGAGCAGTACTTC.

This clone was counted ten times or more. The CDR3 is CASSFKNLRAPNTEAFF. CDR3 DNA sequence: TGTGCCAGCAGTTTCAAAAATCTGAGGGCGCCGAACACTGAAGCTTTCTTT. V usage is TRBV28 and J usage is TRBJ1-1; D call uncertain. Trimming shortened V by 3 bases and J by 1 base, and 18 bases separated the two germline ends. The germline CDR1 and CDR2 sequences are MDHEN and SYDVKM. There are 17 residues in the CDR3.

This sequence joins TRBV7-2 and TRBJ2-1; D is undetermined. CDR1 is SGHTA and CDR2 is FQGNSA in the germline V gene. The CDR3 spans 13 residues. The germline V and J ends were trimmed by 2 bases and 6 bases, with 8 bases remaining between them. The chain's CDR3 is CASSLSSSNEQFF. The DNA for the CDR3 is TGTGCCAGCAGCTTATCGTCTAGCAATGAGCAGTTCTTC.

The CDR3 protein is CASSNLDRSDQPQHF. The CDR3 DNA reads as TGTGCCAGTAGTAATCTGGACAGGTCAGATCAGCCCCAGCATTTT. J is TRBJ1-5 and V is TRBV19; 7 bases are a match to TRBD1. V dropped 4 bases and J dropped 5; count of bases not matched to a gene: 8. CDR1 and CDR2 (germline): LNHDA, SQIVND (reference sequence). This CDR3 has 15 residues.

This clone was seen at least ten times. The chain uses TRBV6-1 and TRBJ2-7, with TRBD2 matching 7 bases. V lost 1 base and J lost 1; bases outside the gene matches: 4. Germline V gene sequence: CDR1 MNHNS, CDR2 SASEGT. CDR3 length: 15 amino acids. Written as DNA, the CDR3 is TGTGCCAGCAGTGAAGTAGACGGGGGGTCCTACGAGCAGTACTTC. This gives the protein CASSEVDGGSYEQYF.

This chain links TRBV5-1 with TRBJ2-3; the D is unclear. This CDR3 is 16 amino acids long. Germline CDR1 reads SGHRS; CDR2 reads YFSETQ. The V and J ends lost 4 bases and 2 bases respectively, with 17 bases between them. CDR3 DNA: TGCGCCAGCAGCCTGCCCTTTACTGTTTCCACAGATACGCAGTATTTT. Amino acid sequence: CASSLPFTVSTDTQYF. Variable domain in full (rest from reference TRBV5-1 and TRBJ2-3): KAGVTQTPRYLIKTRGQQVTLSCSPISGHRSVSWYQQTPGQGLQFLFEYFSETQRNKGNFPGRFSGRQFSNSRSEMNVSTLELGDSALYLCASSLPFTVSTDTQYFGPGTRLTVL.

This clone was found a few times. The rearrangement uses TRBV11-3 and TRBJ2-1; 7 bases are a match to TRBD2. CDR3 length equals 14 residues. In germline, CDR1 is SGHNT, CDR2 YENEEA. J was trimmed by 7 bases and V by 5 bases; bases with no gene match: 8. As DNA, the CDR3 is TGTGCCAGCAGCCCCCGGGACGGGGGGAATGAGCAGTTCTTC. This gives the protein CASSPRDGGNEQFF.

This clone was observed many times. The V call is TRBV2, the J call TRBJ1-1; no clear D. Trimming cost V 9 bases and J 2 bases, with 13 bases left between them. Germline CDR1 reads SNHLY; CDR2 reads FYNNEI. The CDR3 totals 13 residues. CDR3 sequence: CASTSNTNTEAFF. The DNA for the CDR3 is TGTGCCAGTACCAGCAACACCAACACTGAAGCTTTCTTT.

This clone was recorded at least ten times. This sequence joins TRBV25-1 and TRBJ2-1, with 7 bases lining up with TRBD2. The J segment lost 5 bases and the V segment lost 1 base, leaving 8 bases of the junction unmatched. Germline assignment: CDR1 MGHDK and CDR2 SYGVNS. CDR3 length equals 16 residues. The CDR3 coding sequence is TGTGCCAGCAGTGAATGGGGGGGAGGGGCGCACAATGAGCAGTTCTTC. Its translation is CASSEWGGGAHNEQFF. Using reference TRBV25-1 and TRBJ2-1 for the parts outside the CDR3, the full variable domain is EADIYQTPRYLVIGTGKKITLECSQTMGHDKMYWYQQDPGMELHLIHYSYGVNSTEKGDLSSESTVSRIRTEHFPLTLESARPSHTSQYLCASSEWGGGAHNEQFFGPGTRLTVL.

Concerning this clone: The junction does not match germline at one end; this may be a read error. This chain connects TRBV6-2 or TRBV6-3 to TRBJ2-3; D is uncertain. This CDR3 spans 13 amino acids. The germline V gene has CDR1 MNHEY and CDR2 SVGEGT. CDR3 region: CASSTYTKDTQYF. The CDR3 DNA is TGTGCAAGCAGTACTTACACCAAAGATACGCAGTATTTT.

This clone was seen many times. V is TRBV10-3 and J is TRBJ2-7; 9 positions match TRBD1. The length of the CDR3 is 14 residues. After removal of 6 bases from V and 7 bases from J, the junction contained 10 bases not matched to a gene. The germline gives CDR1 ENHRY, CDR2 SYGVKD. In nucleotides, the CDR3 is TGTGCCATCAGCCAACCGGGACAGGGTGAAGAGCAGTACTTC. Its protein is CAISQPGQGEEQYF.

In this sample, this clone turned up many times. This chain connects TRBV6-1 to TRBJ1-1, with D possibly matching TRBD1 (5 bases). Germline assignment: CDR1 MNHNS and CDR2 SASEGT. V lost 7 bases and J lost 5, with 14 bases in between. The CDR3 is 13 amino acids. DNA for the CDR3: TGTGCCAGCAACAAGAACCGGGGGACTGAAGCTTTCTTT. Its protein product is CASNKNRGTEAFF.

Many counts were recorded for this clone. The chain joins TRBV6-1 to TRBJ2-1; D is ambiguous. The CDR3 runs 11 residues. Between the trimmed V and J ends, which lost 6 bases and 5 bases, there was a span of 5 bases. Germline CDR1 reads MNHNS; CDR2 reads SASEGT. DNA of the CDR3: TGTGCCAGCAGGCGAAACAATGAGCAGTTCTTC. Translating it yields CASRRNNEQFF.

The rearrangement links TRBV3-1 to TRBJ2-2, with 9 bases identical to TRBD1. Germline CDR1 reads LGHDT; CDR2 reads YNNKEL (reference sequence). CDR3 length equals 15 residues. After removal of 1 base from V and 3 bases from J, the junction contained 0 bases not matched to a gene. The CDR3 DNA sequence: TGTGCCAGCAGCCAAGGGGACAGGGACACCGGGGAGCTGTTTTTT. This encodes CASSQGDRDTGELFF.

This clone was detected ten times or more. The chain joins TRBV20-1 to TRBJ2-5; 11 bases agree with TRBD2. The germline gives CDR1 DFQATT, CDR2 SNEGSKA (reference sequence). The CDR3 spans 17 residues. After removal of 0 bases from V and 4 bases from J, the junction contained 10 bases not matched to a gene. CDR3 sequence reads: CSARDSTSGRGVETQYF. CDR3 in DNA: TGCAGTGCTAGAGATTCTACTAGCGGGAGAGGCGTAGAGACCCAGTACTTC.